Listed here is a single T cell receptor (beta chain). The entry originates in a study of T cells after yellow fever vaccination. From germline, CDR1 is SGHDT and CDR2 YYEEEE. Trimming left V 4 bases short and J 6 bases short, with 16 bases between. The length of the CDR3 is 14 residues. Each CDR3 protein is one row after TCRdb ran MiXCR on the 5' RACE reads. This sample has a few hundred thousand distinct CDR3 sequences, with about 5% found just once. The rearrangement joins TRBV5-6 to TRBJ1-2; maybe TRBD1 (5 bases). The sequence was obtained from a man younger than 35 who received the YFV17D yellow fever vaccine. The material sequenced was CD4+ T cells sorted from PBMCs, taken on the day of the yellow fever booster vaccination. The CDR3 reads CASSPGPGVDGYTF. In DNA form, the CDR3 reads TGTGCCAGCAGCCCGGGACCTGGAGTGGATGGCTACACCTTC.